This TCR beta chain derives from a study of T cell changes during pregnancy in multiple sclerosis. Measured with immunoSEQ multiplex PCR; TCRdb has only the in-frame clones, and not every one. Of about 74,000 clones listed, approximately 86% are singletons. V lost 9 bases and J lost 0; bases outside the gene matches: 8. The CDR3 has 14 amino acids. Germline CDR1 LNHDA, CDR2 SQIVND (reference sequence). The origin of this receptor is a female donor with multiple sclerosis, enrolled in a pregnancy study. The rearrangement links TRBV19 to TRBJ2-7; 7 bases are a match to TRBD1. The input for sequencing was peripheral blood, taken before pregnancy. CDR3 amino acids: CASTTDRYSYEQYF. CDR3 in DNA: TGTGCCAGCACCACGGACAGGTACTCCTACGAGCAGTACTTC.